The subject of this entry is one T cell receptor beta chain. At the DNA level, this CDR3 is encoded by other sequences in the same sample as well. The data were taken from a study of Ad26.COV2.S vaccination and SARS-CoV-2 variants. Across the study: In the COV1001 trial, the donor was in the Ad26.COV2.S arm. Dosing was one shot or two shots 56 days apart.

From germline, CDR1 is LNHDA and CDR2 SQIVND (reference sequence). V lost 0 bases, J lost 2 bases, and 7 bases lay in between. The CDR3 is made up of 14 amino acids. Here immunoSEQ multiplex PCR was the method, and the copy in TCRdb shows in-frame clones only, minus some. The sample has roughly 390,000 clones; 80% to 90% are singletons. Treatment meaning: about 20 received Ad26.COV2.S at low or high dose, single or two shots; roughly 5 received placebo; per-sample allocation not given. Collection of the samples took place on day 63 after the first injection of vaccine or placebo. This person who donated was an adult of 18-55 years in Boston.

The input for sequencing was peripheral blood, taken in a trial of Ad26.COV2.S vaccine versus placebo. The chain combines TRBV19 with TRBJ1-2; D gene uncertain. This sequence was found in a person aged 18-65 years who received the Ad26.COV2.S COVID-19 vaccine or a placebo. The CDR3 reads CASSIERGNYGYTF. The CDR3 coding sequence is TGTGCCAGTAGTATAGAACGTGGAAACTATGGCTACACCTTC.